This TCR beta chain was retrieved from a study of beta chain features in type 1 diabetes. At the level of the study: Patients shared similar age, gender and cell yields with healthy donors. Whole-study results and caveats: Moderate yet significant TCRB CDR3 shortening was seen in Type 1 diabetes patients in all four CD4+ subsets. Type 1 diabetes patients had VDJ junctions that carried fewer insertions and more deletions.

Expressed TCRB transcripts were sequenced because the isolated RNA had all been reverse transcribed beforehand. Profiled with immunoSEQ multiplex PCR; TCRdb holds only in-frame clones, not every one. The data show some 350,000 clones, about 13% seen once. The CDR3 extends over 13 amino acids. Germline values: CDR1 GTSNPN, CDR2 SVGIG (reference sequence). V was cut by 5 bases and J by 6 bases, with 16 bases left in between. The table lists this clone with a few counts. The antigen remains undetermined. This sequence was found in a woman under 30 with type 1 diabetes. Input material: naive CD4+ T cells from blood. This chain joins TRBV30 and TRBJ1-1, with D possibly matching TRBD1 (5 bases). The CDR3 DNA is TGTGCCTGGCGCGACTGGGGCCGGGCTGAAGCTTTCTTT. Protein sequence: CAWRDWGRAEAFF.